Presented here are 7 T cell receptor beta chains from one specimen sequenced in a study of control samples from healthy donors and cancer patients. TCRdb keeps only in-frame clones here, not all; method: immunoSEQ multiplex PCR. The sample includes approximately 60,000 clones, roughly 90% of them seen just once. Material: PBMCs. The receptors stem from a man aged 30 to 39 with colorectal cancer.

The V gene is TRBV5-4, the J gene TRBJ1-4; perhaps TRBD1 as D (5 bases). The V end lost 1 base, the J end lost 8 bases, and 12 bases lay between the germline ends. Germline lookup yields CDR1 SGHNT and CDR2 YYREEE (reference sequence). The CDR3 length is 14 residues. This CDR3 is CASSLQGGGEKLFF. The CDR3 DNA sequence: TGTGCCAGCAGCTTGCAGGGTGGAGGCGAAAAACTGTTTTTT.

The V call is TRBV30, the J call TRBJ1-1; D unresolved. Germline assignment: CDR1 GTSNPN and CDR2 SVGIG (reference sequence). The V end lost 3 bases, the J end lost 10 bases, and 12 bases lay between the germline ends. The CDR3 contains 11 residues. Here the CDR3 DNA reads TGTGCCTGGAGAGAGAGGGATGTAGCTTTCTTT. Protein sequence: CAWRERDVAFF.

The chain is built from TRBV4-1 and TRBJ1-5; TRBD1 matches at 8 bases. Looked up from germline, CDR1 is MGHRA and CDR2 is YSYEKL. Trimming took 2 bases from V and 5 from J; bases not matched to a gene: 11. This CDR3 region has 17 residues. CDR3 DNA: TGCGCCAGCAGCCAACTCCCGGGACAGGTTGTAGATCAGCCCCAGCATTTT. Translated: CASSQLPGQVVDQPQHF.

V usage is TRBV30 and J usage is TRBJ1-5, with D unclear. V shed 0 bases and J shed 7 bases, with 10 bases lying between them. CDR1 GTSNPN and CDR2 SVGIG come from the germline V gene (reference sequence). This CDR3 has 13 amino acids. The CDR3 DNA reads TGTGCCTGGAGTGTGCGGTTGGGGCAGCCCCAGCATTTT. Residues: CAWSVRLGQPQHF.

V usage is TRBV18 and J usage is TRBJ1-5; possible D gene TRBD1, 5 bases. Germline values: CDR1 KGHSH, CDR2 LQKENI. The V gene lost 3 bases and the J gene lost 5 bases, with 11 bases spanning the gap. CDR3 length: 14 amino acids. The CDR3 spells CASSPLQGYQPQHF. In nucleotides, the CDR3 is TGTGCCAGCTCACCTCTGCAGGGCTATCAGCCCCAGCATTTT.

The chain couples TRBV6-2 or TRBV6-3 to TRBJ2-4; 8 bases are shared with TRBD1. The ends lost 6 bases at V and 3 bases at J; junction bases unmatched: 7. Per the germline V gene, CDR1 is MNHEY and CDR2 is SVGEGT. The CDR3 length is 15 residues. CDR3: CASSPPGTGKNIQYF. CDR3 nucleotides: TGTGCCAGCAGCCCCCCCGGGACAGGCAAAAACATTCAGTACTTC.

The rearrangement joins TRBV14 to TRBJ2-3, with 8 bases that match TRBD1. Germline CDR1 SGHDN, CDR2 FVKESK. V lost 8 bases, J lost 8 bases, and 6 bases stayed unmatched. This CDR3 spans 12 amino acids. CDR3 coding DNA: TGTGCCAGCGGCCGCACAGGGGGTACGCAGTATTTT. Translating it yields CASGRTGGTQYF.